The entry below describes one T cell receptor (beta chain). The antigen remains unidentified. United States facilities provided treatment to all participants with HIV. This CDR3 is 13 amino acids long. Trimming took off 5 bases at V and 5 bases at J, with 11 bases between the two ends. In germline, CDR1 is LGHNA, CDR2 YNFKEQ. Survey-level immunoSEQ v3.0 assays were run. Generated by immunoSEQ multiplex PCR, the TCRdb table keeps only in-frame clones and is missing some. The profile shows more than 35,000 clones, 75% to 90% of them singletons. The data originate from a study of long-term antiretroviral therapy in people with HIV. Findings of the study overall: Repertoire dominance by clones expanded before ART was seen at all time points.

J is TRBJ2-3 and V is TRBV4-2; a possible D gene is TRBD2 (5 bases). The source was unsorted PBMCs, collected 1.5 years after starting antiretroviral therapy. This TCR derives from a man between 18 and 29 years old with HIV. In nucleotides, the CDR3 is TGTGCCAGCAGCGGGAGTTTGATAGATACGCAGTATTTT. Translated: CASSGSLIDTQYF.